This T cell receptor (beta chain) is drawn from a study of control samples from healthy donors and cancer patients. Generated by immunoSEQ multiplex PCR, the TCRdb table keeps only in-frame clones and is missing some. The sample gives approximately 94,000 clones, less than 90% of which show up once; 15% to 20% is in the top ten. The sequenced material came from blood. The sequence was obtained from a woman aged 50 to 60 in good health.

The CDR3 region is CASSQDWQASGNTIYF. The CDR3 DNA is TGCGCCAGCAGCCAAGATTGGCAGGCGAGTGGAAACACCATATATTTT. The rearrangement joins TRBV4-3 to TRBJ1-3; D call uncertain. The germline V and J ends were trimmed by 0 bases and 3 bases, with 12 bases remaining between them. In germline, CDR1 is LGHNA, CDR2 YSLEER. The CDR3 totals 16 residues.